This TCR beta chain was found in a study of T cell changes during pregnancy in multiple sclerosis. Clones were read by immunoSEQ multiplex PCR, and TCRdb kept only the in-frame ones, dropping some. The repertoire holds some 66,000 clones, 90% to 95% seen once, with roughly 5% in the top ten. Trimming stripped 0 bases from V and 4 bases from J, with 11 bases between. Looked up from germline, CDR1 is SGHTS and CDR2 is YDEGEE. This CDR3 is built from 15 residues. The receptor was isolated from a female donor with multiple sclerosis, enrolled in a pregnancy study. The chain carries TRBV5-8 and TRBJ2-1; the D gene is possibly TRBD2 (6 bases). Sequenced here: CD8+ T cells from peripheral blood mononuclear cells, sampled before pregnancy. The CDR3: CASSLAGVTYNEQFF. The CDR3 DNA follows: TGTGCCAGCAGCTTGGCGGGGGTCACATACAATGAGCAGTTCTTC.